The clone carrying this T cell receptor beta chain was counted only a few times. What it binds is unknown. TCRdb reanalysed the 5' RACE reads using MiXCR and keeps one entry per CDR3 protein. Among roughly 350,000 distinct CDR3 sequences listed, 25% to 30% were seen once. This record belongs to a study of T-cell memory formation after mild COVID-19. Findings and caveats of the study: Among clones contracting day 15 to 85, CD4/CD8 was balanced, whereas later expanders leaned CD4+.

Germline CDR1 reads SGHTA; CDR2 reads FQGNSA. This CDR3 spans 17 amino acids. With 5 bases clipped from V and 5 bases from J, the junction kept 14 bases outside the gene matches. The receptor comes from an adult woman who had mild COVID-19 (a few samples of this study predate the infection). Cell type and time point are not known. The sample was PBMCs or a T cell subset sorted from them (not recorded which). The chain joins TRBV7-2 to TRBJ2-3, with 9 bases lining up with TRBD2. The CDR3 is CASSRDITLLAGDTQYF. The CDR3 coding sequence is TGTGCCAGCAGCCGAGACATAACCTTACTAGCGGGAGATACGCAGTATTTT.